This T cell receptor beta chain was recovered during a study of beta chain features in type 1 diabetes (dated by TCRdb to 2017 to 2018). Context from the whole study: Mean age, gender distribution, total cell number and subset yield did not differ between patients and healthy donors. Across all samples, around 100 million sorted cells were examined, and cell number per subset correlated strongly with RNA yield. In the study, recently diagnosed type 1 diabetes patients and matched healthy donors were compared on the TCRB repertoires of their sorted circulating CD4+ T cell subsets. Regulatory and stem cell-like memory subsets were isolated from only 8 patients and about 8 healthy donors, whereas naive and central memory subsets came from all 30 or so donors.

The High Capacity cDNA Reverse Transcription Kit was used to reverse transcribe all of the isolated RNA, meaning that expressed TCRB transcripts were what got sequenced. Deep immunoSEQ sequencing was performed on naive, central memory and regulatory T cell samples, with an average of about 3.6 million total reads per sample. Sorted cells were lysed in RLT buffer, and RNA was extracted using DNase-treated RNeasy Micro or Mini kits according to cell number. To prevent cross-contamination, each cell subset was processed individually, whereas patient and healthy donor samples were processed jointly. Using the immunoSEQ multiplex PCR, TCRB sequences were amplified from cDNA into 87-bp fragments spanning the CDR3 region. Sequencing of the amplicons was done on the Illumina HiSeq platform. The published analysis was carried out like this. Synthetic template baselines were used to correct PCR bias computationally, reads within Hamming distance 2 were collapsed, and singletons that could not be merged were discarded. Reads were aligned against IMGT to assign V, D and J genes, CDR3 length and insertions or deletions at six rearrangement sites. Within each subset, clonotype counts were normalized to the number of sorted cells before true diversity and Gini coefficients were calculated with the tcR R package. Repertoire sharing was quantified using the overlap coefficient calculated on TCRB nucleotide sequences. In TCRdb, the immuneACCESS table is reduced to in-frame sequences with V and J assigned. These tables do not hold every clone; where another copy was compared, an unresolved V gene accounts for under half, and the others remain unexplained. That table gives V, J and clone size, and the DNA gave D and trimming. This sample lists 250,000 or so clones; about 30% were detected once. The ten largest clones capture roughly 4% of the sample.

A single peripheral blood draw of roughly 0.11 L on average was collected from each donor into heparinised tubes. Naive, central memory, regulatory and stem cell-like memory CD4+ T cells were sorted on a BD FACSAria II using a panel including CD45RO, CCR7, CD25, CD127, CD95 and CD27. Every sorted population had a purity above 95%. PBMCs were isolated immediately by Lymphoprep density gradient centrifugation and stained directly without culture. Samples were stained and sorted in pairs, with one healthy donor and one patient per experiment, so that batch effects were minimized. Study-wide findings and limitations: Naive, central memory and regulatory TCRB repertoires appeared to be more alike among patients than among healthy donors. Fewer insertions and more nucleotide deletions at VDJ recombination sites were observed in patients with type 1 diabetes, implying thymic rearrangement abnormalities. Because cDNA was sequenced instead of genomic DNA, highly expressing activated cells could be over-represented, though the groups showed no difference in activation or CD3 levels. A moderate but significant shortening of TCRB CDR3 length was observed in type 1 diabetes patients in all four CD4+ subsets. Because the HLA sub-analyses included only small numbers of individuals, any influence of HLA type on TCRB rearrangement was left unresolved. Shorter templates might have been favored by PCR, but patient and control samples were amplified and corrected together, so both groups would have been affected equally by any skew.

Turning to this clone: Which antigen it targets is not known. It has no much larger one-base neighbor in the sample; base qualities were not kept.

The sequence derives from a man in his thirties or forties in good health. Specimen: central memory CD4+ T cells from blood.

The CDR3 amino acid sequence is: CASSEQGSTEAFF. The nucleotides read TGTGCCAGCAGTGAACAGGGATCCACTGAAGCTTTCTTT. The sequence links TRBV25-1 to TRBJ1-1; the D gene is perhaps TRBD1, on 5 matching bases. The CDR3 has 13 amino acids, counting the end cysteine and phenylalanine. The DNA shown is the 39-base CDR3, in frame from base 1. As encoded in the germline V gene, CDR1 is MGHDK while CDR2 is SYGVNS. V was cut back by 2 bases and J by 4 bases, leaving a gap of 8 bases between them.